This entry lists 22 T cell receptor beta chains sequenced from one sample in a study of blood T cell repertoires in COVID-19. Clones were read by immunoSEQ multiplex PCR, and TCRdb kept only the in-frame ones, dropping some. The table lists approximately 140,000 clones, approximately 80% of them singletons. The sequenced material came from PBMCs or T cells enriched from blood (not recorded which). Receptor source: a man over 45 in a cohort exposed to, infected with or recovered from COVID-19 (not recorded which).

In this sample, this clone turned up once. This chain connects TRBV19 to TRBJ1-1, with D perhaps matching TRBD1 (5 bases). V lost 5 bases to trimming and J lost 8 bases, with 15 bases between them. Germline values: CDR1 LNHDA, CDR2 SQIVND (reference sequence). There are 13 residues in the CDR3. The CDR3 sequence is CASSPGGGYEAFF. CDR3 coding DNA: TGTGCCAGTAGTCCCGGGGGGGGGTACGAAGCTTTCTTT.

The chain is built from TRBV19 and TRBJ1-2, with D possibly being TRBD1 (6 bases). The CDR3 covers 14 residues. V was trimmed by 8 bases and J by 1 base, leaving 14 bases between them. CDR1 is LNHDA and CDR2 is SQIVND in the germline V gene (reference sequence). The CDR3 reads CASQLQGGNYGYTF. Here the CDR3 DNA reads TGTGCCAGTCAACTACAGGGCGGTAACTATGGCTACACCTTC.

This sequence joins TRBV5-4 and TRBJ2-7; tentatively, D is TRBD1 (8 bases). The V and J ends lost 7 bases and 2 bases respectively, with 16 bases between them. Germline CDR1 SGHNT, CDR2 YYREEE (reference sequence). The CDR3 extends over 14 amino acids. The CDR3 protein is CASGQGGSPYEQYF. DNA for the CDR3: TGTGCCAGCGGACAGGGAGGGTCCCCCTACGAGCAGTACTTC.

This sequence joins TRBV15 and TRBJ2-3; 11 bases align to TRBD2. Trimming cost V 5 bases and J 6 bases; bases outside gene matches: 10. This CDR3 spans 16 amino acids. Germline V lookup: CDR1 LNHNV, CDR2 YYDKDF (reference sequence). CDR3 amino acids: CATSARTSGQGDTQYF. The CDR3 DNA is TGTGCCACCAGCGCCCGGACTAGCGGGCAAGGCGATACGCAGTATTTT.

In its sample, this clone was seen once. The chain is built from TRBV28 and TRBJ1-5; a weak D match, TRBD1 (5 bases). V was pared by 2 bases and J by 7 bases, with 9 bases between. This CDR3 region has 13 residues. Germline CDR1 is MDHEN and CDR2 is SYDVKM. The CDR3 loop reads CASSLGRGQPQHF. The CDR3, as DNA: TGTGCCAGCAGTTTAGGGAGGGGACAGCCCCAGCATTTT.

The chain couples TRBV19 to TRBJ1-5; maybe TRBD1 (6 bases). The V gene's germline CDR1 is LNHDA and CDR2 SQIVND (reference sequence). This CDR3 region has 12 residues. The V end lost 8 bases, the J end lost 9 bases, and 14 bases lay between the germline ends. The CDR3 protein is CASQDRFAPQHF. CDR3 in DNA: TGTGCCAGTCAAGACAGGTTCGCGCCCCAGCATTTT.

A word on this clone: Mismatch with germline at one junction end may stem from a read error. J is TRBJ1-6 and V is TRBV18; weak D call: TRBD1 (5 bases). Germline V gene data show CDR1 as KGHSH and CDR2 as LQKENI. The CDR3 loop spans 15 amino acids. This CDR3 reads CASSGLTVYDSPLHF. The DNA for the CDR3 is TGTGCCAGCTCAGGGTTGACAGTCTATGATTCACCCCTCCACTTT.

The chain carries TRBV9 and TRBJ2-7, with a tentative D call TRBD1 (5 bases). Trimming left V 4 bases short and J 5 bases short, with 19 bases between. The germline V gene has CDR1 SGDLS and CDR2 YYNGEE. This CDR3 spans 15 amino acids. The CDR3, as DNA: TGTGCCAGCAGCCTAAGTGGGGCAGGGTTCAACGAGCAGTACTTC. This encodes CASSLSGAGFNEQYF.

The J gene is TRBJ1-1, the V gene TRBV5-1; no clear D. The CDR3 covers 14 residues. Trimming shortened V by 0 bases and J by 7 bases, and 13 bases separated the two germline ends. Per the germline V gene, CDR1 is SGHRS and CDR2 is YFSETQ. Written as DNA, the CDR3 is TGCGCCAGCAGCTTGGCCATCAGGATGGGTGAAGCTTTCTTT. This translates into CASSLAIRMGEAFF.

This chain joins TRBV24-1 and TRBJ1-2, with TRBD1 as a possible D gene (5 bases). In germline, CDR1 is KGHDR, CDR2 SFDVKD. CDR3 size: 13 residues. Trimming left V 1 base short and J 5 bases short, with 7 bases between. This CDR3 is CATSDFAGYGYTF. CDR3 DNA sequence: TGTGCCACCAGTGATTTTGCAGGGTATGGCTACACCTTC.

The V and J genes are TRBV9 and TRBJ2-7; no definite D call. The V and J ends lost 1 base and 0 bases respectively, with 5 bases between them. This CDR3 spans 13 amino acids. The germline V gene encodes CDR1 SGDLS and CDR2 YYNGEE. The CDR3 protein is CASSVSSSYEQYF. In nucleotides, the CDR3 is TGTGCCAGCAGCGTATCCAGCTCCTACGAGCAGTACTTC.

This chain connects TRBV7-8 to TRBJ1-1; possible D gene TRBD1, 5 bases. The CDR3 spans 14 residues. Germline assignment: CDR1 SGHVS and CDR2 FQNEAQ. V lost 4 bases and J 3 bases, leaving 12 bases between the germline ends. CDR3 residues: CASSWGERDTEAFF. In nucleotides, the CDR3 is TGTGCCAGCAGCTGGGGGGAGAGGGACACTGAAGCTTTCTTT.

CDR3 amino acids: CASSTPKAGEQFF. The CDR3, as DNA: TGTGCCAGTAGTACCCCCAAAGCGGGAGAGCAGTTCTTC. The chain recombines TRBV19 with TRBJ2-1; 7 nucleotides match TRBD2. The trim removed 4 bases at V and 10 bases at J, leaving 7 bases unmatched. CDR1 and CDR2 (germline): LNHDA, SQIVND (reference sequence). This CDR3 is built from 13 residues.

This CDR3 reads CASSPPGTGGKNIQYF. CDR3 sequence (DNA): TGTGCCAGCAGCCCCCCCGGGACAGGGGGTAAAAACATTCAGTACTTC. The chain recombines TRBV27 with TRBJ2-4; the match to TRBD1 covers 11 bases. CDR1 MNHEY and CDR2 SMNVEV come from the germline V gene (reference sequence). The ends lost 6 bases at V and 4 bases at J; junction bases unmatched: 8. CDR3 length equals 16 residues.

This clone has only one observation. The chain employs TRBV6-5 and TRBJ2-4; 7 bases are a match to TRBD1. This CDR3 has 13 amino acids. The trim removed 6 bases at V and 5 bases at J, leaving 4 bases unmatched. The germline V gene has CDR1 MNHEY and CDR2 SVGAGI. CDR3 bases: TGTGCCAGCAGAGCTCAGGGGGAAAACATTCAGTACTTC. Translated, it gives CASRAQGENIQYF.

This chain connects TRBV10-3 to TRBJ2-1; a weak D match, TRBD2 (5 bases). Germline V gene lookup returns CDR1 ENHRY and CDR2 SYGVKD. This CDR3 comprises 14 residues. Trimming cost V 2 bases and J 8 bases, with 13 bases left between them. The CDR3 here is CAISEASRRDEQFF. As DNA, the CDR3 is TGTGCCATCAGTGAGGCTTCTAGGCGGGATGAGCAGTTCTTC.

This sequence joins TRBV3-1 (or the pseudogene TRBV3-2) and TRBJ2-5, with TRBD2 identical over 10 bases. The germline gives CDR1 LGHDT, CDR2 YNNKEL (reference sequence). With 2 bases clipped from V and 5 bases from J, the junction kept 14 bases outside the gene matches. The CDR3 consists of 18 residues. DNA of the CDR3: TGTGCCAGCAGCCAATTTTCGGCAGCGGGGGGGCCGAGGGAGACCCAGTACTTC. Translation gives CASSQFSAAGGPRETQYF.

The CDR3 here is CASSPGDSPRPEAFF. CDR3 nucleotides: TGTGCCAGCAGCCCCGGGGACTCCCCCAGACCCGAAGCTTTCTTT. The chain carries TRBV7-6 and TRBJ1-1, with D maybe TRBD1 (5 bases). Looked up from germline, CDR1 is SGHVS and CDR2 is FNYEAQ. This CDR3 region has 15 residues. The V end lost 5 bases, the J end lost 8 bases, and 21 bases lay between the germline ends. Drawing the rest from reference TRBV7-6 and TRBJ1-1, the complete variable domain is GAGVSQSPRYKVTKRGQDVALRCDPISGHVSLYWYRQALGQGPEFLTYFNYEAQQDKSGLPNDRFSAERPEGSISTLTIQRTEQRDSAMYRCASSPGDSPRPEAFFGQGTRLTVV.

The chain couples TRBV28 to TRBJ2-1, with D possibly being TRBD2 (5 bases). Germline-derived CDR1 and CDR2 are MDHEN and SYDVKM. This CDR3 has 13 amino acids. V shed 6 bases and J shed 4 bases, with 10 bases lying between them. CDR3 sequence reads: CASRAGGYNEQFF. The CDR3 DNA sequence: TGTGCCAGCAGGGCTGGCGGGTACAATGAGCAGTTCTTC. The full variable domain, with the rest looked up from reference TRBV28 and TRBJ2-1, is DVKVTQSSRYLVKRTGEKVFLECVQDMDHENMFWYRQDPGLGLRLIYFSYDVKMKEKGDIPEGYSVSREKKERFSLILESASTNQTSMYLCASRAGGYNEQFFGPGTRLTVL.

This clone was seen more than once but under ten times. This chain joins TRBV11-2 and TRBJ1-4; no reliable D call. CDR3 size: 14 residues. Trimming took 5 bases from V and 2 from J, leaving 9 bases between them. CDR1 and CDR2 (germline): SGHAT, FQNNGV. The CDR3 loop is CASSAQITNEKLFF. In DNA, the CDR3 is TGTGCCAGCAGCGCACAGATTACTAATGAAAAACTGTTTTTT.

This chain uses TRBV6-1 with TRBJ2-7, with 7 positions matching TRBD2. This CDR3 has 16 residues. Per germline, CDR1 MNHNS and CDR2 SASEGT. V lost 3 bases to trimming and J lost 2 bases; unmatched junction nucleotides: 10. The CDR3 bases are TGTGCCAGCAGTGAGTGGGTGGGAGGGACTACCTACGAGCAGTACTTC. Amino acids: CASSEWVGGTTYEQYF.

This chain links TRBV11-2 with TRBJ2-5, with 8 bases identical to TRBD2. Germline trimming cut 5 bases from V and 1 base from J; bases unmatched to any gene: 9. The V gene's germline CDR1 is SGHAT and CDR2 FQNNGV. The CDR3 is 16 amino acids. CDR3 DNA: TGTGCCAGCAGCCGTAACTTAGCGGGAACCCAAGAGACCCAGTACTTC. Translating it yields CASSRNLAGTQETQYF.